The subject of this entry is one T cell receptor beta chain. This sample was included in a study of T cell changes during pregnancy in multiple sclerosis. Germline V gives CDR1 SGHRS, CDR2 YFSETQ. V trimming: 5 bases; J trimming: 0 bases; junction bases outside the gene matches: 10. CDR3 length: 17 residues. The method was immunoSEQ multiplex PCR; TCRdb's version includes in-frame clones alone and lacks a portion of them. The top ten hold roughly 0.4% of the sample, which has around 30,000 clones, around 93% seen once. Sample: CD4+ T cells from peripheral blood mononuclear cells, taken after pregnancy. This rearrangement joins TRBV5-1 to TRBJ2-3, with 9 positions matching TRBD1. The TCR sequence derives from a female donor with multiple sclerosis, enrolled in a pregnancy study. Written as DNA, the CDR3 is TGCGCCAGCAGAAACTTCGCCGGGACAGGGAGCACAGATACGCAGTATTTT. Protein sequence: CASRNFAGTGSTDTQYF.